What follows are 9 T cell receptor beta chains derived from one specimen sequenced in a study of blood T cells in healthy people across ages. For the second PCR, which ran for 7 to 11 cycles, a sample-barcoded 5' primer and a J-beta primer mix were used. One entry per CDR3 protein, called by TCRdb with MiXCR from the 5' RACE reads. The repertoire includes approximately 800,000 distinct CDR3 sequences, about 59% of them detected once, and about a quarter sits in the top ten. The sequenced sample was blood. The receptors stem from a young man in good health.

The chain's CDR3 is CASSQGRTASAYEQYF. In DNA form, the CDR3 reads TGTGCCAGCAGCCAGGGCCGGACAGCGTCGGCCTACGAGCAGTACTTC. The chain carries TRBV4-2 and TRBJ2-7, with a weak D call TRBD1 (6 bases). The germline V gene encodes CDR1 LGHNA and CDR2 YNFKEQ. Trimming took off 3 bases at V and 2 bases at J, with 17 bases between the two ends. CDR3 length: 16 amino acids.

The J gene is TRBJ2-1, the V gene TRBV29-1; D gene uncertain. The J call is doubtful: the DNA matches TRBJ2-7 better. The germline V gene has CDR1 SQVTM and CDR2 ANQGSEA. The length of the CDR3 is 14 residues. The CDR3 loop is CSVDSLRKYNEQYF. CDR3 DNA sequence: TGCAGCGTTGACAGCCTCCGTAAGTACAATGAGCAGTACTTC.

This chain joins TRBV12-3 or TRBV12-4 and TRBJ1-2; 7 positions agree with TRBD1. CDR3 length: 15 residues. V dropped 6 bases and J dropped 5; count of bases not matched to a gene: 12. CDR3 nucleotides: TGTGCCAGCAGCGGCGGAGGACAGGTTGCTTATGGCTACACCTTC. It codes for CASSGGGQVAYGYTF.

The chain uses TRBV6-5 and TRBJ2-7; TRBD1 agrees at 9 bases. The DNA end is a closer match to TRBJ2-5, so the J assignment may be wrong. Germline values: CDR1 MNHEY, CDR2 SVGAGI. The CDR3 spans 17 residues. The CDR3 loop reads CASSYSRGPGTGRTQYF. The CDR3 nucleotides read TGTGCCAGCAGTTACTCCCGGGGACCCGGGACAGGGAGGACCCAGTACTTC.

This clonotype was observed once. The chain couples TRBV28 to TRBJ2-4; maybe TRBD1 (6 bases). The end of the DNA aligns better with TRBJ2-7, so the J call may be wrong. The CDR3 runs to 15 residues. CDR1 and CDR2 (germline): MDHEN, SYDVKM. The CDR3 coding sequence is TGTGCCAGCAGTTTCGATCAGGGGTGGTCTAACGAGCAGTACTTC. It codes for CASSFDQGWSNEQYF.

The chain employs TRBV6-1 and TRBJ2-7, with 10 bases fitting TRBD2. The closer fit of TRBJ2-5 to the DNA end suggests the J call may be wrong. The CDR3 spans 16 residues. CDR1 is MNHNS, CDR2 SASEGT, per germline. CDR3 nucleotides: TGTGCCAGCAGCCGGACAACTAGCGGGGTAGGGGAGACCCAGTACTTC. It yields the protein CASSRTTSGVGETQYF.

The chain links TRBV18 to TRBJ2-4; D possibly matches TRBD1 or TRBD2 (5 bases each). Germline lookup yields CDR1 KGHSH and CDR2 LQKENI. V shed 4 bases and J shed 0 bases, with 16 bases lying between them. The CDR3 covers 17 residues. The CDR3 protein is CASSQPDSGQAKNIQYF. DNA for the CDR3: TGTGCCAGCTCACAGCCAGACAGCGGCCAAGCCAAAAACATTCAGTACTTC. The full variable domain, with the rest looked up from reference TRBV18 and TRBJ2-4, is NAGVMQNPRHLVRRRGQEARLRCSPMKGHSHVYWYRQLPEEGLKFMVYLQKENIIDESGMPKERFSAEFPKEGPSILRIQQVVRGDSAAYFCASSQPDSGQAKNIQYFGAGTRLSVL.

This chain connects TRBV9 to TRBJ2-3; TRBD2 aligns across 7 bases. CDR3 length equals 14 residues. Germline V CDR1 and CDR2: SGDLS, YYNGEE. With V trimmed by 4 bases and J by 2 bases, 4 bases remained unmatched. CDR3 amino acids: CASSPSGDTDTQYF. The CDR3 nucleotides are TGTGCCAGCAGCCCCAGCGGGGACACAGATACGCAGTATTTT.

The chain couples TRBV6-5 to TRBJ1-1; 9 bases agree with TRBD1. The CDR3 is 15 amino acids. The V segment lost 6 bases and the J segment 7 bases; nucleotides outside the gene matches: 12. The germline V gene has CDR1 MNHEY and CDR2 SVGAGI. The CDR3 protein is CASRTSGTGKGEAFF. Written as DNA, the CDR3 is TGTGCCAGCAGGACTTCCGGGACAGGGAAGGGTGAAGCTTTCTTT.